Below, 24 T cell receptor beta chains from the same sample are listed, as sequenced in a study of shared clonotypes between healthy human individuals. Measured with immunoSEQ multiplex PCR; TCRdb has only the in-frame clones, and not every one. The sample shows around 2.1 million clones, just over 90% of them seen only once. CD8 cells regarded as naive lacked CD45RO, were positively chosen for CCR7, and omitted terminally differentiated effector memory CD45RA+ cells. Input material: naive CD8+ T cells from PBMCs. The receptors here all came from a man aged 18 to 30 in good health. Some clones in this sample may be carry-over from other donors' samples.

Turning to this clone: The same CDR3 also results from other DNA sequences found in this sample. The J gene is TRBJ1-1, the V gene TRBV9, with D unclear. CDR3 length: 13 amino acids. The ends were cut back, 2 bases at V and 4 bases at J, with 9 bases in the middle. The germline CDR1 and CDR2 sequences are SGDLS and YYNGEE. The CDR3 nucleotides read TGTGCCAGCAGCGTTGGTGGGTTCACTGAAGCTTTCTTT. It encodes CASSVGGFTEAFF.

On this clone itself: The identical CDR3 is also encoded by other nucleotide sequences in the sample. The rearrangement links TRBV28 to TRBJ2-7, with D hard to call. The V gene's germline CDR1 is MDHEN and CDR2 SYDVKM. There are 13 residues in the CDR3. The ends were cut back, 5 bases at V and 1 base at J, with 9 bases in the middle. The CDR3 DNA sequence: TGTGCCAGCAGTCCAATCGCTTCCTACGAGCAGTACTTC. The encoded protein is CASSPIASYEQYF.

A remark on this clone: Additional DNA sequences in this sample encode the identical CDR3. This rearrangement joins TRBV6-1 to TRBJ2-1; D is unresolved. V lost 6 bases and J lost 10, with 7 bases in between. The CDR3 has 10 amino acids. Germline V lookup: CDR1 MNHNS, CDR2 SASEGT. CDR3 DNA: TGTGCCAGCAGCCTGGGGGAGCAGTTCTTC. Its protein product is CASSLGEQFF.

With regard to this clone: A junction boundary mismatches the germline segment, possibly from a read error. The CDR3 here is CASSVGKAANTEAFF. The CDR3 nucleotides are TGTGCCAGTAGTGTGGGTAAGGCAGCAAACACTGAAGCTTTCTTT. The rearrangement links TRBV6-1 to TRBJ1-1; the D is unclear. CDR1 and CDR2 from the germline V gene are MNHNS and SASEGT. The CDR3 contains 15 residues.

The CDR3 protein is CASSTRGIPKYNEQFF. Here the CDR3 DNA reads TGTGCCAGCAGTACGAGGGGTATCCCAAAATACAATGAGCAGTTCTTC. The genes are TRBV27 and TRBJ2-1; possibly TRBD1 or TRBD2 for D (5 bases each). V lost 5 bases to trimming and J lost 4 bases, with 18 bases between them. The V gene's germline CDR1 is MNHEY and CDR2 SMNVEV (reference sequence). The CDR3 covers 16 residues.

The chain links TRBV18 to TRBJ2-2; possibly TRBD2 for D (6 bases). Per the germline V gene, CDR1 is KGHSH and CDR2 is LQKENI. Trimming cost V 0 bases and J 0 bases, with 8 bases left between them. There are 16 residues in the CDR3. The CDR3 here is CASSPPGGANTGELFF. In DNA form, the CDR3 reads TGTGCCAGCTCACCACCCGGGGGAGCGAACACCGGGGAGCTGTTTTTT.

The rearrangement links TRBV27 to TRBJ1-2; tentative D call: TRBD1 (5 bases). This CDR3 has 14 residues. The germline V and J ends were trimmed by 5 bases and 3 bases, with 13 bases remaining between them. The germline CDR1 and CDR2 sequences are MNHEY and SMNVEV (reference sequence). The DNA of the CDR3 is TGTGCCAGCAGTCCGCGCAGGGAGGACTATGGCTACACCTTC. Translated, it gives CASSPRREDYGYTF.

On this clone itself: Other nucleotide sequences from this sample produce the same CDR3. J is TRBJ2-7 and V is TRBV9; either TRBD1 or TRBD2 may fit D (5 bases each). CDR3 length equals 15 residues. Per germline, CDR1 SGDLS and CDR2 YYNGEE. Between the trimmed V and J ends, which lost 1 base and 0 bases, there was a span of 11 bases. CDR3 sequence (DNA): TGTGCCAGCAGCGTAACCGGGACCTCCTCCTACGAGCAGTACTTC. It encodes CASSVTGTSSYEQYF.

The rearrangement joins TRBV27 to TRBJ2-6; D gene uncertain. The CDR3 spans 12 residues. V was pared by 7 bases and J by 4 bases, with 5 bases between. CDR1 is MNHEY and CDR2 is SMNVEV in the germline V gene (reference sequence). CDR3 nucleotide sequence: TGTGCCAGCAAGGCCGGGGCCAACGTCCTGACTTTC. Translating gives CASKAGANVLTF.

The CDR3 loop reads CASSLGSMGYGYTF. The CDR3 DNA reads as TGTGCCAGCAGCTTAGGGTCCATGGGATATGGCTACACCTTC. The chain joins TRBV7-9 to TRBJ1-2; D uncertain. Germline CDR1 SEHNR, CDR2 FQNEAQ (reference sequence). This CDR3 has 14 amino acids. V was pared by 1 base and J by 5 bases, with 11 bases between.

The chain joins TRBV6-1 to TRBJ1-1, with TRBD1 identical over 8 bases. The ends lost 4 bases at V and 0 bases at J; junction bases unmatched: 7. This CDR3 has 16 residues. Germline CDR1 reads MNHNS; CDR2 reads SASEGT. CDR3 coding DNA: TGTGCCAGCAGTGTCGGGACAGGATACATGAACACTGAAGCTTTCTTT. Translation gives CASSVGTGYMNTEAFF.

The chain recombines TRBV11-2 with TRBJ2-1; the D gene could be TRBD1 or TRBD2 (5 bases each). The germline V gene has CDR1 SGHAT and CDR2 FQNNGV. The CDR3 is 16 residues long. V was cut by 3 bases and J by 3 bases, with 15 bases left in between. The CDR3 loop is CASSLHPGTSYNEQFF. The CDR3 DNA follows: TGTGCCAGCAGCTTGCATCCCGGGACGAGCTACAATGAGCAGTTCTTC.

The CDR3 loop is CASSLSGIGQFF. Written as DNA, the CDR3 is TGTGCCAGCAGTTTATCGGGGATTGGGCAGTTCTTC. The chain carries TRBV27 and TRBJ2-1; D ambiguous. V was shortened by 0 bases and J by 12 bases, with 9 bases between the two germline ends. The CDR3 runs 12 residues. CDR1 and CDR2 from the germline V gene are MNHEY and SMNVEV (reference sequence).

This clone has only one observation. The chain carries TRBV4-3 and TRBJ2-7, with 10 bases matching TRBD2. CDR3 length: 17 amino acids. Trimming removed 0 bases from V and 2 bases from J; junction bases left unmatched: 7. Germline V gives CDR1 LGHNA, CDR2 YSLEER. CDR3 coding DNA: TGCGCCAGCAGCCAAGAACTGTCACTAGCGGGGACCTACGAGCAGTACTTC. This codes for CASSQELSLAGTYEQYF.

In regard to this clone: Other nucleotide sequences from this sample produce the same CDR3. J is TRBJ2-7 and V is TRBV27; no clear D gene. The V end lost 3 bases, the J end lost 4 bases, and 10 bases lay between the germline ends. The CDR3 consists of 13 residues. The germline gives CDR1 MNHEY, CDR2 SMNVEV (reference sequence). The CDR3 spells CASSFFPSYEQYF. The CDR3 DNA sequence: TGTGCCAGCAGTTTCTTCCCTTCATACGAGCAGTACTTC.

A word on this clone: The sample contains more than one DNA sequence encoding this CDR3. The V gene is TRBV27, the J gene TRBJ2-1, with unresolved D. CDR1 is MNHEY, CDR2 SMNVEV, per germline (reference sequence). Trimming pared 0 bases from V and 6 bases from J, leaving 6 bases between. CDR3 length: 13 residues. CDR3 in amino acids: CASSLSGGNEQFF. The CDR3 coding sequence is TGTGCCAGCAGTTTATCAGGCGGCAATGAGCAGTTCTTC.

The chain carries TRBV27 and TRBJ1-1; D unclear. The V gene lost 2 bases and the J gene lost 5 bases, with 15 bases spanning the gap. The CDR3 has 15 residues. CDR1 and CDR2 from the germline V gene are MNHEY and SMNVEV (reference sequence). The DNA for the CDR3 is TGTGCCAGCAGTTTAGACGGGATAGAAGGGACTGAAGCTTTCTTT. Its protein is CASSLDGIEGTEAFF.

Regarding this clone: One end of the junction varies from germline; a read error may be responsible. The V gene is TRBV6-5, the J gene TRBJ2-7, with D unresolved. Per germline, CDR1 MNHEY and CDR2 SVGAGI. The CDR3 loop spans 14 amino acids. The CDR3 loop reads CASSYSGTSDEQYF. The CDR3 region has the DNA TGTGCCAGCAGTTACTCGGGCACCTCCGACGAGCAGTACTTC.

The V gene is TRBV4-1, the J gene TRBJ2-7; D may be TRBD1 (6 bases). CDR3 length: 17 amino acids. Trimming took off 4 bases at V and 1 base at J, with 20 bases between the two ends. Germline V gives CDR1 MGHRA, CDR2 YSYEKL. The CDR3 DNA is TGCGCCAGCAGCCCCATGTCCGCCGGGACATTGTCCTACGAGCAGTACTTC. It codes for CASSPMSAGTLSYEQYF.

CDR3 sequence (DNA): TGTGCCAGTAGTGTCAGGGATACCGGGGCCAACGTCCTGACTTTC. Translating it yields CASSVRDTGANVLTF. The chain recombines TRBV19 with TRBJ2-6, with D tentatively TRBD1 (5 bases). This CDR3 has 15 amino acids. Looked up from germline, CDR1 is LNHDA and CDR2 is SQIVND (reference sequence). V lost 5 bases and J lost 4, with 12 bases in between.

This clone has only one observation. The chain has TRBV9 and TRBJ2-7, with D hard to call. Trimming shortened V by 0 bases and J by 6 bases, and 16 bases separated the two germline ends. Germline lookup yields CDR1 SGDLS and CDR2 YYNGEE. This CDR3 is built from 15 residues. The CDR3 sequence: CASSVDGDQTREQYF. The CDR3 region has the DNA TGTGCCAGCAGCGTAGATGGTGATCAGACACGCGAGCAGTACTTC.

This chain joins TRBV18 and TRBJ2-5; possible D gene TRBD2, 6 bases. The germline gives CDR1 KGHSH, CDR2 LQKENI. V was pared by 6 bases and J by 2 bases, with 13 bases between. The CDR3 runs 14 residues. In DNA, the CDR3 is TGTGCCAGCTCTGCTCTGGGGACTCAAGAGACCCAGTACTTC. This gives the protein CASSALGTQETQYF.

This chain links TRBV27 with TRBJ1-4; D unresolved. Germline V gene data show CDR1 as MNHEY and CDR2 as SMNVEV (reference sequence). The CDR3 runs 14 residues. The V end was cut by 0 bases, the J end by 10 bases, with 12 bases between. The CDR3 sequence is CASSLSVNAGKLFF. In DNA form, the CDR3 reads TGTGCCAGCAGTTTATCGGTAAACGCGGGAAAACTGTTTTTT.

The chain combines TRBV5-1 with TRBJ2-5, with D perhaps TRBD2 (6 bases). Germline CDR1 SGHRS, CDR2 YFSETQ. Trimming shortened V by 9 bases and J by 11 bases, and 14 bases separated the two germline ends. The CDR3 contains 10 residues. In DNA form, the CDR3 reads TGCGCCACACGGACGGCGGGACAGTACTTC. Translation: CATRTAGQYF.